A single sample is the source of the 3 T cell receptor beta chains below, sequenced in a study of T cells after posttransplantation cyclophosphamide. Sequencing used immunoSEQ multiplex PCR; TCRdb keeps in-frame clones, though not all of them. The sample lists tens of thousands of clones, 91% occurring once. Cells defined as naive were viable CD3+CD4+ or CD3+CD8+ and CCR7+CD45RA+CD45RO-CD95-CD27+CD28+. The sequencing sample was made of naive CD4+ T cells sorted from blood. These receptors all come from a man younger than 45 in good health and a related stem cell transplant donor.

This chain links TRBV18 with TRBJ1-1; weak D call: TRBD1 (5 bases). Germline V gives CDR1 KGHSH, CDR2 LQKENI. Trimming took 1 base from V and 2 from J, leaving 14 bases between them. This CDR3 is built from 16 residues. The CDR3 nucleotides are TGTGCCAGCTCACCACAGCAGGGCCAAGGTAACACTGAAGCTTTCTTT. Translated, it gives CASSPQQGQGNTEAFF.

A remark on this clone: Relative to the germline gene, one junction end is altered; a read error may explain this. CDR3 residues: CSVQLGDTSPVNF. The CDR3 bases are TGCAGCGTCCAACTAGGAGACACCTCTCCAGTTAACTTC. This sequence joins TRBV29-1 and TRBJ2-4; possibly TRBD2 for D (5 bases). The CDR3 has 13 amino acids. From germline, CDR1 is SQVTM and CDR2 ANQGSEA.

The J gene is TRBJ1-1, the V gene TRBV10-2; TRBD1 matches 8 bases. The CDR3 has 14 residues. V gave up 6 bases and J gave up 0 bases; unmatched junction bases: 3. The germline V gene encodes CDR1 WSHSY and CDR2 SAAADI. The CDR3 sequence is CASRAGGVNTEAFF. The CDR3 DNA is TGCGCCAGCAGGGCAGGGGGCGTGAACACTGAAGCTTTCTTT.